These T cell receptor beta chains were read from a single sample in a study of blood T cell repertoires in COVID-19. Sequenced by immunoSEQ multiplex PCR; TCRdb stores in-frame clones only, minus some. The table includes about 140,000 clones, over 60% detected once. Sequencing was carried out using peripheral blood. Receptor source: a woman in her forties or fifties with active or convalescent COVID-19. Each CDR3 is given with its conserved first and last residue. The D gene is left open where the match is weak. Size is stated for part of the rows, as once, few or many counts, or as a class when the clone is expanded.

TRBJ1-1,TRBD1,-,TRBV6-5,CASSRTGERNTEAFF,TGTGCCAGCAGTAGGACAGGGGAGAGGAATACTGAAGCTTTCTTT
TRBJ2-1,TRBD2,once,TRBV11-2,CASGVAGGTYEQFF,TGTGCCAGCGGAGTAGCGGGAGGTACCTATGAGCAGTTCTTC
TRBJ1-4,-,-,TRBV6-6,CASFQGISEKLFF,TGTGCCAGTTTTCAGGGGATTAGTGAAAAACTGTTTTTT
TRBJ1-4,-,-,TRBV6-6,CASSYGRRGEKLFF,TGTGCCAGCAGTTACGGTCGGCGAGGGGAAAAACTGTTTTTT
TRBJ2-2,-,-,TRBV14,CASSLTADTGELFF,TGTGCCAGCAGCCTTACGGCGGACACCGGGGAGCTGTTTTTT
TRBJ2-3,-,-,TRBV28,CASSLHLTQGSRTADTQYF,TGTGCCAGCAGTTTACATCTAACACAGGGATCCCGCACCGCAGATACGCAGTATTTT
TRBJ1-5,-,-,TRBV4-3,CASSQDLGGTLSNQPQHF,TGCGCCAGCAGCCAAGATCTAGGAGGGACCCTCAGCAATCAGCCCCAGCATTTT
TRBJ2-3,-,once,TRBV19,CASSMMASTDTQYF,TGTGCCAGTAGTATGATGGCTAGCACAGATACGCAGTATTTT
TRBJ1-2,-,-,TRBV2,CAYHGRGINYGYTF,TGTGCCTACCACGGCCGAGGAATTAACTATGGCTACACCTTC
TRBJ2-2,TRBD2,-,TRBV7-2,CASSLSGDTGELFF,TGTGCCAGCAGCTTAAGCGGGGACACCGGGGAGCTGTTTTTT
TRBJ1-2,TRBD1,-,TRBV6-5,CASSLGTGLYGYTF,TGTGCCAGCAGCCTCGGGACAGGTCTCTATGGCTACACCTTC
TRBJ2-3,TRBD2,-,TRBV9,CASSVGTSGTSTDTQYF,TGTGCCAGCAGCGTAGGGACTAGCGGGACCAGCACAGATACGCAGTATTTT
TRBJ1-5,TRBD1,-,TRBV2,CASGRDSYSNQPQHF,TGTGCCAGCGGAAGGGACAGCTATAGCAATCAGCCCCAGCATTTT
TRBJ1-3,-,-,TRBV24-1,CATSANAVLSGNTIYF,TGTGCCACCAGTGCCAACGCAGTCCTCTCTGGAAACACCATATATTTT
TRBJ1-5,-,once,TRBV20-1,CSASRLENQPQHF,TGCAGTGCTAGTCGGTTGGAGAATCAGCCCCAGCATTTT
TRBJ2-1,TRBD2,once,TRBV6-4,CASSDSILAGGEQFF,TGTGCCAGCAGTGACTCGATACTAGCGGGAGGTGAACAGTTCTTC
TRBJ2-3,-,-,TRBV28,CASSPQWAGARNTQYF,TGTGCCAGCAGTCCCCAATGGGCAGGGGCGCGCAATACGCAGTATTTT
TRBJ1-4,-,-,TRBV29-1,CSVEHNEKLFF,TGCAGCGTTGAACATAATGAAAAACTGTTTTTT
TRBJ2-2,TRBD1,-,TRBV2,CASRDSGTGELFF,TGTGCCAGCCGGGACAGTGGCACCGGGGAGCTGTTTTTT
TRBJ2-1,TRBD1,-,TRBV7-2,CASKGAGDEQFF,TGTGCCAGCAAGGGGGCTGGGGATGAGCAGTTCTTC
TRBJ2-3,TRBD1,-,TRBV15,CATSRSHRGGPDTQYF,TGTGCCACCAGCAGATCCCACAGGGGTGGACCAGATACGCAGTATTTT
TRBJ1-5,TRBD1,-,TRBV2,CASSDRTGDNQPQHF,TGTGCCAGCAGTGACAGGACAGGGGACAATCAGCCCCAGCATTTT
TRBJ1-2,TRBD1,-,TRBV20-1,CSASQRDRGQYYGYTF,TGCAGTGCTAGTCAACGGGACAGGGGGCAATACTATGGCTACACCTTC
TRBJ2-4,-,-,TRBV7-8,CASSLVRGSKNIQYF,TGTGCCAGCAGCTTAGTGAGGGGGAGCAAAAACATTCAGTACTTC
TRBJ2-1,-,-,TRBV15,CATSSIYNEQFF,TGTGCCACCAGCAGCATTTACAATGAGCAGTTCTTC
TRBJ2-1,-,-,TRBV7-9,CASIKEVQGSSYNEQFF,TGTGCCAGCATTAAAGAGGTTCAGGGAAGCTCCTACAATGAGCAGTTCTTC
TRBJ1-2,TRBD1,-,TRBV7-6,CASSRIPFESGTGVRSNYGYTF,TGTGCCAGCAGCCGAATACCCTTCGAATCCGGGACAGGCGTGCGCTCTAACTATGGCTACACCTTC
TRBJ1-6,TRBD1,-,TRBV9,CASSFSQGEGNSPLHF,TGTGCCAGCAGCTTTTCCCAGGGGGAAGGTAATTCACCCCTCCACTTT
TRBJ1-1,-,-,TRBV12-3/TRBV12-4,CASSSTGNTEAFF,TGTGCCAGCAGTTCGACAGGGAACACTGAAGCTTTCTTT
TRBJ2-5,-,-,TRBV7-2,CASSISRGETQYF,TGTGCCAGCAGTATCTCGCGGGGCGAGACCCAGTACTTC
TRBJ2-1,TRBD2,-,TRBV19,CASSPSGGRAINEQFF,TGTGCCAGTAGTCCTTCCGGCGGGAGGGCCATCAATGAGCAGTTCTTC
TRBJ1-2,TRBD1,-,TRBV19,CASSLPGQGIYGYTF,TGTGCCAGTAGTCTTCCGGGACAGGGGATTTATGGCTACACCTTC
TRBJ2-6,TRBD1,-,TRBV4-2,CASSQGAQGSGANVLTF,TGTGCCAGCAGCCAAGGGGCACAGGGGTCTGGGGCCAACGTCCTGACTTTC
TRBJ1-4,TRBD1,-,TRBV15,CATSRAGDRGLINEKLFF,TGTGCCACCAGCAGGGCTGGGGACAGGGGGCTGATTAATGAAAAACTGTTTTTT
TRBJ1-3,TRBD1,-,TRBV4-3,CASSQGFDRAGNTIYF,TGCGCCAGCAGCCAAGGTTTCGACAGGGCTGGAAACACCATATATTTT
TRBJ2-3,-,-,TRBV5-1,CASSLEGHRTDTQYF,TGCGCCAGCAGCTTGGAGGGACACCGCACAGATACGCAGTATTTT
TRBJ2-3,TRBD2,few,TRBV7-3,CASSLGLAGTDTQYF,TGTGCCAGCAGCCTGGGACTAGCGGGGACAGATACGCAGTATTTT
TRBJ1-4,TRBD1,-,TRBV7-7,CASSPGQGHNEKLFF,TGTGCTAGCAGCCCAGGACAGGGCCATAATGAAAAACTGTTTTTT
TRBJ2-7,-,once,TRBV28,CASSLQQVSYEQYF,TGTGCCAGCAGTTTACAACAGGTCTCCTACGAGCAGTACTTC
TRBJ1-1,-,-,TRBV11-2,CASSLGRNTEAFF,TGTGCCAGCAGCTTAGGTAGAAACACTGAAGCTTTCTTT
TRBJ2-7,-,-,TRBV5-6,CASSFRDPGAYEQYF,TGTGCCAGCAGCTTCCGGGATCCGGGGGCCTACGAGCAGTACTTC
TRBJ2-1,TRBD2,-,TRBV10-3,CAISGIGLAEDEQFF,TGTGCCATCAGTGGAATCGGACTAGCGGAAGATGAGCAGTTCTTC
TRBJ2-5,TRBD2,few,TRBV3-1/TRBV3-2,CASSQEGTRAGKTQYF,TGTGCCAGCAGCCAAGAAGGGACTAGGGCTGGGAAGACCCAGTACTTC
TRBJ1-1,-,-,TRBV29-1,CSVARQMNTEAFF,TGCAGCGTCGCCCGACAGATGAACACTGAAGCTTTCTTT
TRBJ2-7,-,-,TRBV6-6,CASSLDRVYEQYF,TGTGCCAGCAGCCTGGACAGAGTCTACGAGCAGTACTTC
TRBJ1-6,-,-,TRBV10-3,CAISESQTNSPLHF,TGTGCCATCAGTGAGTCGCAAACAAATTCACCCCTCCACTTT
TRBJ1-1,TRBD1,-,TRBV6-5,CASSYDPPQGATEAFF,TGTGCCAGCAGTTACGACCCCCCACAGGGGGCAACTGAAGCTTTCTTT
TRBJ2-2,TRBD1,-,TRBV5-5,CASSMGQGVNTGELFF,TGTGCCAGCAGCATGGGACAGGGGGTCAACACCGGGGAGCTGTTTTTT
TRBJ2-7,-,once,TRBV7-8,CASSRGALAEQYF,TGTGCCAGCAGCAGAGGGGCTCTCGCCGAGCAGTACTTC
TRBJ2-5,TRBD1,-,TRBV3-1/TRBV3-2,CASRDLGGPETQYF,TGTGCCAGCAGGGACTTAGGGGGCCCAGAGACCCAGTACTTC
TRBJ2-3,TRBD1,-,TRBV7-8,CASTLSNGQVTDTQYF,TGTGCCAGCACCCTGAGCAACGGACAGGTCACAGATACGCAGTATTTT
TRBJ2-7,TRBD2,-,TRBV7-6,CASSAGGPRFYEQYF,TGTGCCAGCAGCGCGGGGGGACCTCGATTCTACGAGCAGTACTTC
TRBJ2-2,TRBD2,-,TRBV7-2,CASSHPTSGGTTGELFF,TGTGCCAGCAGCCACCCCACCAGCGGGGGAACCACCGGGGAGCTGTTTTTT
TRBJ1-1,-,-,TRBV7-3,CASSLRSRGTEAFF,TGTGCCAGCAGCTTAAGGTCCAGGGGCACTGAAGCTTTCTTT
TRBJ2-3,-,-,TRBV20-1,CSASYASADTQYF,TGCAGTGCTAGTTATGCTAGCGCAGATACGCAGTATTTT
TRBJ2-1,TRBD2,-,TRBV2,CASSARTSNEQFF,TGTGCCAGCAGTGCGAGGACTAGCAATGAGCAGTTCTTC
TRBJ2-1,TRBD2,few,TRBV14,CASSRDYTYNEQFF,TGTGCCAGCAGCCGGGACTATACCTACAATGAGCAGTTCTTC
TRBJ2-5,TRBD2,-,TRBV6-2/TRBV6-3,CASSSHTSGEPQETQYF,TGTGCCAGCAGTTCTCATACTAGCGGGGAGCCCCAAGAGACCCAGTACTTC
TRBJ2-6,-,-,TRBV4-1,CASSSHGLPLANVLTF,TGCGCCAGCAGCTCCCATGGGCTTCCGTTGGCCAACGTCCTGACTTTC
TRBJ1-1,-,once,TRBV30,CAWSSRTNTEAFF,TGTGCCTGGAGTTCCCGGACAAACACTGAAGCTTTCTTT